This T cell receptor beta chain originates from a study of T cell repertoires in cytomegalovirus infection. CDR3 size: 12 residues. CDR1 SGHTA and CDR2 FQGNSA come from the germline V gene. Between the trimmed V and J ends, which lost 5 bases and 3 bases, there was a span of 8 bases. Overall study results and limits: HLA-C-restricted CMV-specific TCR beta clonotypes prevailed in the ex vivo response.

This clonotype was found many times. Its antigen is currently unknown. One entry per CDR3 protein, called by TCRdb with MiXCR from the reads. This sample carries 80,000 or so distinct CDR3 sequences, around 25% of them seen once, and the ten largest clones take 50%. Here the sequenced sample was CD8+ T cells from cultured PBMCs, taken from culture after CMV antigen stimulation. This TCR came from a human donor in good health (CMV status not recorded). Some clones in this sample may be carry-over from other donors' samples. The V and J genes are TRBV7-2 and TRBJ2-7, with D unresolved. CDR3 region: CASSKVLYEQYF. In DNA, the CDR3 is TGTGCCAGCAGCAAGGTCCTCTACGAGCAGTACTTC.